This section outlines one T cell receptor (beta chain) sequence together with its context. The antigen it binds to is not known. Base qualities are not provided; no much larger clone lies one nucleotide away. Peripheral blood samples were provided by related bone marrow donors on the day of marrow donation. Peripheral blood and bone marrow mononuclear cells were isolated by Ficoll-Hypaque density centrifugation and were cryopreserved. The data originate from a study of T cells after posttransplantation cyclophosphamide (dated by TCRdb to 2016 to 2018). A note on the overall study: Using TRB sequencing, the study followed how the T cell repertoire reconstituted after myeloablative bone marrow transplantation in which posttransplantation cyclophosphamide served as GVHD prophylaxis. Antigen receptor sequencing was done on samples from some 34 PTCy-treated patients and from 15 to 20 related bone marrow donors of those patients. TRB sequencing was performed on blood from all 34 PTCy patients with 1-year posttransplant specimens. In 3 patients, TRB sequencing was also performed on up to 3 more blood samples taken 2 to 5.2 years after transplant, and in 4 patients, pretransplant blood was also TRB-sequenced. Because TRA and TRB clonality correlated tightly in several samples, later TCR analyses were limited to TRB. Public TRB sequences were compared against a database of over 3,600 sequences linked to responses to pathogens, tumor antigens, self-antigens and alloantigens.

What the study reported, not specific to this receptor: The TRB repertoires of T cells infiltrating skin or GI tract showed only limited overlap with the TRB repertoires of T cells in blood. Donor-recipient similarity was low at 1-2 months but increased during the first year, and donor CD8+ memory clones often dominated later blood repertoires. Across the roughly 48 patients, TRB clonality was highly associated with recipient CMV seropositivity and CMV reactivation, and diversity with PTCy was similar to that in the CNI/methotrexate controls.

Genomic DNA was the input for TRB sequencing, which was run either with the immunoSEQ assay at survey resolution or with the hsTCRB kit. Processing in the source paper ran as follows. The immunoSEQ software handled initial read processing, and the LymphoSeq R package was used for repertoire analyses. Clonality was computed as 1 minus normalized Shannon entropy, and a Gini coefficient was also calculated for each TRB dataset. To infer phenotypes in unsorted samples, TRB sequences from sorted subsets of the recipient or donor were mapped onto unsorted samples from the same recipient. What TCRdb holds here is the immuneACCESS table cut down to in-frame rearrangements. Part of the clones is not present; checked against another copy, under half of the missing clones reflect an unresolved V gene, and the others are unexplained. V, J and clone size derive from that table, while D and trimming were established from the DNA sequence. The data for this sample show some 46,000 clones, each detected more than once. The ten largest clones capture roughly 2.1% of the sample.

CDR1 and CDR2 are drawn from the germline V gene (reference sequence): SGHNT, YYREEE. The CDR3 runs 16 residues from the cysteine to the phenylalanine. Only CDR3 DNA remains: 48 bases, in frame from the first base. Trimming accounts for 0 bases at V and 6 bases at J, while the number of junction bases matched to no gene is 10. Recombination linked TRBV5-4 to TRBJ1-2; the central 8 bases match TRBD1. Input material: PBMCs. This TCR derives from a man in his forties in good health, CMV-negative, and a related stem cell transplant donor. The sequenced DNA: TGTGCCAGCAGCTTGGCCGCCAGGGGGCCCGAAAATGGCTACACCTTC. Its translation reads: CASSLAARGPENGYTF.